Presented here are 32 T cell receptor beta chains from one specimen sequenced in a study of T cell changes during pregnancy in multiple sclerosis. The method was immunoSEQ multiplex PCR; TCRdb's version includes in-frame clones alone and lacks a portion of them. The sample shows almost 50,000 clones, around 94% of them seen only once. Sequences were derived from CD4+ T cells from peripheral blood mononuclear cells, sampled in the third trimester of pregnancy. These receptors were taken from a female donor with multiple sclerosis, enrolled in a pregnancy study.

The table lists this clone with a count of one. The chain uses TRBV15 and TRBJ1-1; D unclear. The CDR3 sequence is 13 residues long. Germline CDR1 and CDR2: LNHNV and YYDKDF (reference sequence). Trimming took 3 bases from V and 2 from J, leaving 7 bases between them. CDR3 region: CATSSEGNTEAFF. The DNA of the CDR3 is TGTGCCACCAGCAGTGAGGGAAACACTGAAGCTTTCTTT.

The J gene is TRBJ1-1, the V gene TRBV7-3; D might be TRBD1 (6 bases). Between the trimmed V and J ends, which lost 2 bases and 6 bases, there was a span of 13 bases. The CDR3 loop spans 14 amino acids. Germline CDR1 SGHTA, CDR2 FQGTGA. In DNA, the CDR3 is TGTGCCAGCAGCTTATATCCAGGGGTCCCTGAAGCTTTCTTT. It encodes CASSLYPGVPEAFF.

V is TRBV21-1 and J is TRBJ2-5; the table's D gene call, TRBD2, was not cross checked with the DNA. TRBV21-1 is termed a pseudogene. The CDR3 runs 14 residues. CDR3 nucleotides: TGTGCCAGCGGACCTTCGGGGGGGGAAGAGACCCAGTACTTC. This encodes CASGPSGGEETQYF.

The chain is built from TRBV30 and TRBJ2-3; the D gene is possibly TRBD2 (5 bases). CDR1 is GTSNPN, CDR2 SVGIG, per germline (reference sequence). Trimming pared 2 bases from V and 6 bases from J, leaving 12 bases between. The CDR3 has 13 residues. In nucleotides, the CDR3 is TGTGCCTGGAGTCTCAGGACTGGGGATACGCAGTATTTT. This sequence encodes CAWSLRTGDTQYF.

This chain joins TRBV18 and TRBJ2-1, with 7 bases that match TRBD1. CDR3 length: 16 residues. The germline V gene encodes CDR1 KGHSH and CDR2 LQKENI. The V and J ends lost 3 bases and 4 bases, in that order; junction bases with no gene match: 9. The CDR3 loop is CASSPRPGQIYNEQFF. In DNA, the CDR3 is TGTGCCAGCTCACCGCGTCCGGGACAGATATACAATGAGCAGTTCTTC.

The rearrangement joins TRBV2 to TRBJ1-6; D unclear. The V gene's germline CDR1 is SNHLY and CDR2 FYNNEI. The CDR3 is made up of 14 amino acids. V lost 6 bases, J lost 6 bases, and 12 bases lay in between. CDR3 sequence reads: CASRRAIGNSPLHF. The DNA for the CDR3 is TGTGCCAGCAGGAGAGCGATTGGTAATTCACCCCTCCACTTT.

The DNA for the CDR3 is TGTGCCAGCAGTGAGATATGGGGGCAGGTAGATACGCAGTATTTT. Amino acids: CASSEIWGQVDTQYF. The chain employs TRBV6-1 and TRBJ2-3; D might be TRBD1 (6 bases). Germline CDR1 and CDR2: MNHNS and SASEGT. This CDR3 comprises 15 residues. Trimming took off 3 bases at V and 5 bases at J, with 15 bases between the two ends.

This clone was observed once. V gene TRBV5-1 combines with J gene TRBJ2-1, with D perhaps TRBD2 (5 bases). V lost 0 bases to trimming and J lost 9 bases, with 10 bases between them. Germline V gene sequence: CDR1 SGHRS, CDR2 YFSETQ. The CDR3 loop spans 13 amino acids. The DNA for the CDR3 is TGCGCCAGCAGCTTGGAAGCGGTCGGTGAGCAGTTCTTC. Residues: CASSLEAVGEQFF. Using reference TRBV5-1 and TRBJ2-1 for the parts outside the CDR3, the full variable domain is KAGVTQTPRYLIKTRGQQVTLSCSPISGHRSVSWYQQTPGQGLQFLFEYFSETQRNKGNFPGRFSGRQFSNSRSEMNVSTLELGDSALYLCASSLEAVGEQFFGPGTRLTVL.

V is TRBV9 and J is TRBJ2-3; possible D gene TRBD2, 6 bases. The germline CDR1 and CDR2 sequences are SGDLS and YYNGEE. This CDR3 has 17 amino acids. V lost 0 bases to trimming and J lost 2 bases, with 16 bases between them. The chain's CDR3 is CASSVDPTGGVTDTQYF. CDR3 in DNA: TGTGCCAGCAGCGTAGACCCCACCGGGGGTGTCACAGATACGCAGTATTTT.

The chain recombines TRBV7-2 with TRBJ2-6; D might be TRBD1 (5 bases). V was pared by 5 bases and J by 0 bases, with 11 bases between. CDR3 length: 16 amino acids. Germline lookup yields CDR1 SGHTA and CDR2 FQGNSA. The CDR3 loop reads CASSKTVPSGANVLTF. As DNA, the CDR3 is TGTGCCAGCAGCAAGACAGTCCCCTCTGGGGCCAACGTCCTGACTTTC.

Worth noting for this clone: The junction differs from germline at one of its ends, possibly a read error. CDR3 loop: CASSLADTVNTEAFF. DNA for the CDR3: TGTGCTAGCAGCTTAGCAGATACAGTGAACACTGAAGCTTTCTTT. The chain joins TRBV7-7 to TRBJ1-1; no clear D. The germline CDR1 and CDR2 sequences are SSHAT and FNYEAQ (reference sequence). The CDR3 extends over 15 amino acids. Based on the CDR3 plus reference TRBV7-7 and TRBJ1-1, the full variable domain is GAGVSQSPRYKVTKRGQDVTLRCDPISSHATLYWYQQALGQGPEFLTYFNYEAQPDKSGLPSDRFSAERPEGSISTLTIQRTEQRDSAMYRCASSLADTVNTEAFFGQGTRLTVV.

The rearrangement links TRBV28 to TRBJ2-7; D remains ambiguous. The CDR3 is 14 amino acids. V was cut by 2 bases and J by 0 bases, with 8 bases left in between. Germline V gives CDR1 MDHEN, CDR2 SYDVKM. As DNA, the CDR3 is TGTGCCAGCAGTTTAGATGCGGCCTCCTACGAGCAGTACTTC. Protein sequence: CASSLDAASYEQYF.

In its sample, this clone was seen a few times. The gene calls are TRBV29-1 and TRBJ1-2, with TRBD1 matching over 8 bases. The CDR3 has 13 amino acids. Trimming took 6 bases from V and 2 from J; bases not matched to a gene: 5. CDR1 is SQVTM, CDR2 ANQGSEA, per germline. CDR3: CSVRGQENYGYTF. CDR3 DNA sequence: TGCAGCGTGAGGGGACAGGAGAACTATGGCTACACCTTC.

CDR3 loop: CASKSGGTFGYTF. CDR3 sequence (DNA): TGTGCCAGCAAATCGGGTGGGACATTCGGCTACACCTTC. This chain links TRBV2 with TRBJ1-2, with D possibly being TRBD1 (6 bases). This CDR3 comprises 13 residues. V was pared by 7 bases and J by 8 bases, with 17 bases between. Germline V CDR1 and CDR2: SNHLY, FYNNEI. Complete variable domain (other parts from reference TRBV2 and TRBJ1-2): EPEVTQTPSHQVTQMGQEVILRCVPISNHLYFYWYRQILGQKVEFLVSFYNNEISEKSEIFDDQFSVERPDGSNFTLKIRSTKLEDSAMYFCASKSGGTFGYTFGSGTRLTVV.

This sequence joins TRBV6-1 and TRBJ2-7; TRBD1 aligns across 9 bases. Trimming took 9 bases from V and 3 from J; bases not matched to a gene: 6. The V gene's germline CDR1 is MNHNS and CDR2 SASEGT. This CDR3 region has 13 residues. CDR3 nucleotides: TGTGCCAGTCAAACGGGACAGGGCTACGAGCAGTACTTC. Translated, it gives CASQTGQGYEQYF.

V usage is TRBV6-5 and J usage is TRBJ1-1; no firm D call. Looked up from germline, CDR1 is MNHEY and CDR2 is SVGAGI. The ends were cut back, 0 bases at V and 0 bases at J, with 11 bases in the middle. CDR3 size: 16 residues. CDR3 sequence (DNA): TGTGCCAGCAGTTACTCGCCCCAGCGGATGAACACTGAAGCTTTCTTT. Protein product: CASSYSPQRMNTEAFF.

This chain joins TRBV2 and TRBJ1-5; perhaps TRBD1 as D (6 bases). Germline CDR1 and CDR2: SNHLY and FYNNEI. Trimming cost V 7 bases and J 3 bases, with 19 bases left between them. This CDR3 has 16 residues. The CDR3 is CASTKTGTGLNQPQHF. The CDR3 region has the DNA TGTGCCAGCACTAAAACAGGGACGGGGCTCAATCAGCCCCAGCATTTT.

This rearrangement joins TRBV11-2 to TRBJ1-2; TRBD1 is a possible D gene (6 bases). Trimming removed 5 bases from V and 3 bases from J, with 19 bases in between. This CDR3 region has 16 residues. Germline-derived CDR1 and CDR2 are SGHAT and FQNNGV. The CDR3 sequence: CASSTSRTAKDYGYTF. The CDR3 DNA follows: TGTGCCAGCAGCACGTCCCGGACAGCAAAAGACTATGGCTACACCTTC.

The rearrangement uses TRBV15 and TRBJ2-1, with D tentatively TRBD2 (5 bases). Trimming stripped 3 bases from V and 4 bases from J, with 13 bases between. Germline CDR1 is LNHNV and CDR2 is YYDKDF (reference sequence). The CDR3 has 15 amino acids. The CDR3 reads CATSSSRTGYNEQFF. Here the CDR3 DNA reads TGTGCCACCAGCAGTTCCCGGACTGGGTACAATGAGCAGTTCTTC.

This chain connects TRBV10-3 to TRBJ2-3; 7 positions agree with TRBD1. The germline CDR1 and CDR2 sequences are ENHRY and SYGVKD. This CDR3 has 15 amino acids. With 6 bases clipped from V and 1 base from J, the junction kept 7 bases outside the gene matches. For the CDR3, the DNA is TGTGCCATCAGGGAAGGACAGGCAGGCACAGATACGCAGTATTTT. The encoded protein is CAIREGQAGTDTQYF.

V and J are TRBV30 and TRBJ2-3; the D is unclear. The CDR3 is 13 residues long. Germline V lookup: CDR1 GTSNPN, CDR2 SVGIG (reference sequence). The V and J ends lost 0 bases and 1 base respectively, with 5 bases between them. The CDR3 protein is CAWSVRGTDTQYF. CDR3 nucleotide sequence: TGTGCCTGGAGTGTACGGGGCACAGATACGCAGTATTTT.

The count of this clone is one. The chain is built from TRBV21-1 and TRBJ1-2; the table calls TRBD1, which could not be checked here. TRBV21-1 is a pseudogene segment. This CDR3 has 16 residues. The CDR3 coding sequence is TGTGCCAGCAGCAAAGGGGACAGGCTACCTAACTATGGCTACACCTTC. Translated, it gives CASSKGDRLPNYGYTF.

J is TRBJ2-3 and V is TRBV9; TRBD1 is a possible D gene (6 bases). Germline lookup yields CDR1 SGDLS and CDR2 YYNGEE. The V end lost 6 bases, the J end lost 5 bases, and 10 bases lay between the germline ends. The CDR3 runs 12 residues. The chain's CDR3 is CASNLQGDTQYF. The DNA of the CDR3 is TGTGCCAGCAACTTACAGGGAGATACGCAGTATTTT. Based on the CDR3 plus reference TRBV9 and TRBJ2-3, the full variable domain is DSGVTQTPKHLITATGQRVTLRCSPRSGDLSVYWYQQSLDQGLQFLIQYYNGEERAKGNILERFSAQQFPDLHSELNLSSLELGDSALYFCASNLQGDTQYFGPGTRLTVL.

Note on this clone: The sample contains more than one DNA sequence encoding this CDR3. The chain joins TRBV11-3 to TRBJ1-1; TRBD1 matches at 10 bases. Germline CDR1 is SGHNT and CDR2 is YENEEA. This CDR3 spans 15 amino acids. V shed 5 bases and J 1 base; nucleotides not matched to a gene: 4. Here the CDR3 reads CASSLGQGENTEAFF. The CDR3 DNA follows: TGTGCCAGCAGCCTTGGACAGGGGGAGAACACTGAAGCTTTCTTT.

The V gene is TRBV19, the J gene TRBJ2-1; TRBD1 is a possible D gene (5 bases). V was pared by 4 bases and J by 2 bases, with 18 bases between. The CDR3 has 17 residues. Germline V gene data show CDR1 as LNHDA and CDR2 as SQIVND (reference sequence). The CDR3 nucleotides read TGTGCCAGTAGTAGAGCCAGGGTTGGTGTCGCCTACAATGAGCAGTTCTTC. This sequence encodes CASSRARVGVAYNEQFF.

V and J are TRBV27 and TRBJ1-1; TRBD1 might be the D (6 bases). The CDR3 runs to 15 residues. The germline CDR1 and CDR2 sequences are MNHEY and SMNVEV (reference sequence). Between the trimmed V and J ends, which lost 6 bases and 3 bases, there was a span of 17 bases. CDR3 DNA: TGTGCCAGCAGAGGCAGGGGTTTGGGGTACACTGAAGCTTTCTTT. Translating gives CASRGRGLGYTEAFF.

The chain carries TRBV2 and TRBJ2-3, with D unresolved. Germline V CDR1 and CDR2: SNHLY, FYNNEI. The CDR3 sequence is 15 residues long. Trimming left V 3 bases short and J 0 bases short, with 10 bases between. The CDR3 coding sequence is TGTGCCAGCAGTGAGACTGGAATAAGCACAGATACGCAGTATTTT. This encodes CASSETGISTDTQYF.

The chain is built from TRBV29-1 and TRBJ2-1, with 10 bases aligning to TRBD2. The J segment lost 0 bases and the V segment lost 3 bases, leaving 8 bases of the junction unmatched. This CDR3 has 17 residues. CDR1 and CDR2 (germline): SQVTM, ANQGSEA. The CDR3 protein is CSVELAGVFFSYNEQFF. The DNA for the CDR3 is TGCAGCGTTGAGCTAGCGGGAGTTTTTTTCTCCTACAATGAGCAGTTCTTC.

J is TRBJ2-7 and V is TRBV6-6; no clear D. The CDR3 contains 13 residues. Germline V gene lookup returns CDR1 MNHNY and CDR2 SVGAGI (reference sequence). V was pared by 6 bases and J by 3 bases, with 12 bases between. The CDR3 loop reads CASRISVRYEQYF. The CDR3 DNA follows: TGTGCCAGCAGAATTTCGGTCCGCTACGAGCAGTACTTC.

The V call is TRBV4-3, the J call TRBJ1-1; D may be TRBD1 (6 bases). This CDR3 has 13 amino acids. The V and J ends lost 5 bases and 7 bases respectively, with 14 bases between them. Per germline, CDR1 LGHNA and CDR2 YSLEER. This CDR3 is CASSAGTWDEAFF. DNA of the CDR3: TGCGCCAGCAGCGCCGGGACATGGGATGAAGCTTTCTTT.

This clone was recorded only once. The CDR3 is CASSLVGLAGEQYF. The CDR3 nucleotides read TGCGCCAGCAGCTTGGTAGGACTAGCGGGGGAGCAGTACTTC. V and J are TRBV5-1 and TRBJ2-7; 12 positions agree with TRBD2. J gave up 7 bases and V 0 bases, and 2 bases lay outside the gene matches. The CDR3 has 14 residues. Per germline, CDR1 SGHRS and CDR2 YFSETQ.

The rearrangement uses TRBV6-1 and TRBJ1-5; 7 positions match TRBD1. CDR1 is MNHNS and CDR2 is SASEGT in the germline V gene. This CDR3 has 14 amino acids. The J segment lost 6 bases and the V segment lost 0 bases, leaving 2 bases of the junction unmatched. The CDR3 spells CASSEAGGGQPQHF. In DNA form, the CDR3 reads TGTGCCAGCAGTGAAGCAGGGGGCGGTCAGCCCCAGCATTTT.